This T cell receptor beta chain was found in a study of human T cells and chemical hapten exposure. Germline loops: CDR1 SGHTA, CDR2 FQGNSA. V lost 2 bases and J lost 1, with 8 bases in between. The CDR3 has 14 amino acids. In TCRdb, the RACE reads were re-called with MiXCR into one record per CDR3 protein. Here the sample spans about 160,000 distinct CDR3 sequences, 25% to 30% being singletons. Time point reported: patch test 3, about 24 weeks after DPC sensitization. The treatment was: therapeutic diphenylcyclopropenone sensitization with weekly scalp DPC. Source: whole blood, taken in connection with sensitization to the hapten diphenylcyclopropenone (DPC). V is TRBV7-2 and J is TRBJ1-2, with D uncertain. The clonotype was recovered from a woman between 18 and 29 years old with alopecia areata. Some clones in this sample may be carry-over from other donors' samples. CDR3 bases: TGTGCCAGCAGCTTAATTGGGAATAACTATGGCTACACCTTC. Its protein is CASSLIGNNYGYTF.